The 31 T cell receptor beta chains below come from one sample, sequenced in a study of cytomegalovirus exposure and HLA in healthy donors. In the PCR, 60 Vbeta and 13 Jbeta primers were used. Sequencing was performed with immunoSEQ multiplex PCR; in TCRdb, only in-frame clones are kept and a portion is missing. The sample carries roughly 95,000 clones, approximately 80% recorded once. The specimen sequenced was PBMCs. All receptors derive from a man aged 25-45 years in good health and CMV-seropositive.

The genes are TRBV5-6 and TRBJ2-5; 9 nucleotides align to TRBD2. The junction had 17 bases not matched to a gene; V was cut back by 0 bases and J by 5 bases. Germline V gives CDR1 SGHDT, CDR2 YYEEEE. CDR3 size: 19 residues. For the CDR3, the DNA is TGTGCCAGCAGCTTGGTGACGTTGGTGGGGCTAGCGGGAAGGGAGACCCAGTACTTC. Protein sequence: CASSLVTLVGLAGRETQYF.

The V gene is TRBV28, the J gene TRBJ2-5, with 7 bases fitting TRBD2. The ends lost 3 bases at V and 3 bases at J; junction bases unmatched: 7. The CDR3 consists of 15 residues. Per the germline V gene, CDR1 is MDHEN and CDR2 is SYDVKM. The CDR3 DNA is TGTGCCAGCAGTTTGACTAGCTTGAGGGAAGAGACCCAGTACTTC. Translation gives CASSLTSLREETQYF.

This chain uses TRBV28 with TRBJ2-1, with a tentative D call TRBD2 (6 bases). CDR3 length equals 15 residues. V lost 3 bases and J lost 2, with 11 bases in between. CDR1 MDHEN and CDR2 SYDVKM come from the germline V gene. CDR3 sequence reads: CASSFRDWAYNEQFF. CDR3 bases: TGTGCCAGCAGTTTTCGGGACTGGGCCTACAATGAGCAGTTCTTC.

The chain employs TRBV30 and TRBJ1-1, with D perhaps matching TRBD1 (5 bases). This CDR3 contains 15 residues. Germline V CDR1 and CDR2: GTSNPN, SVGIG (reference sequence). Deletions cut 3 bases from V and 3 bases from J, with 17 bases between. In DNA, the CDR3 is TGTGCCTGGAGGAGGATGGGGCAGGGCGACACTGAAGCTTTCTTT. This translates into CAWRRMGQGDTEAFF.

The sample holds one count of this clone. This rearrangement joins TRBV28 to TRBJ1-1, with D maybe TRBD1 (5 bases). Trimming shortened V by 6 bases and J by 0 bases, and 11 bases separated the two germline ends. The length of the CDR3 is 14 residues. Germline loops: CDR1 MDHEN, CDR2 SYDVKM. DNA for the CDR3: TGTGCCAGCAGATCGGGACTGATGAACACTGAAGCTTTCTTT. Translated: CASRSGLMNTEAFF.

The V call is TRBV13, the J call TRBJ2-2, with 13 bases lining up with TRBD2. J was trimmed by 7 bases and V by 8 bases; bases with no gene match: 7. In germline, CDR1 is PRHDT, CDR2 FYEKMQ (reference sequence). The CDR3 spans 15 residues. The CDR3 coding sequence is TGTGCCAGCTGTCTGACTAGCGGGAGGATCGGGGAGCTGTTTTTT. Its protein is CASCLTSGRIGELFF.

The chain joins TRBV28 to TRBJ1-2; D gene uncertain. Germline V gene data show CDR1 as MDHEN and CDR2 as SYDVKM. This CDR3 has 14 residues. The V and J ends lost 7 bases and 2 bases respectively, with 14 bases between them. In DNA, the CDR3 is TGTGCCAGCAAAGAACACCCCGTAAACTATGGCTACACCTTC. It yields the protein CASKEHPVNYGYTF.

The chain links TRBV5-1 to TRBJ2-5; the D gene could be TRBD1 or TRBD2 (6 bases each). The DNA end is more similar to TRBJ2-7, so the J call may be wrong. Germline V lookup: CDR1 SGHRS, CDR2 YFSETQ. The CDR3 covers 15 residues. The CDR3 bases are TGCGCCAGCAGCGTGGGGGCAGCGGGTACCTACGAGCAGTACTTC. It specifies CASSVGAAGTYEQYF.

The chain is built from TRBV5-1 and TRBJ1-4; TRBD1 aligns across 7 bases. This CDR3 spans 16 amino acids. The J segment lost 4 bases and the V segment lost 4 bases, leaving 10 bases of the junction unmatched. Looked up from germline, CDR1 is SGHRS and CDR2 is YFSETQ. CDR3 region: CASSLTWGTVNEKLFF. For the CDR3, the DNA is TGCGCCAGCAGCCTGACCTGGGGGACAGTTAATGAAAAACTGTTTTTT.

V is TRBV27 and J is TRBJ2-5; perhaps TRBD2 as D (5 bases). With the DNA end fitting TRBJ2-7 better, the J assignment may be wrong. Germline V gene data show CDR1 as MNHEY and CDR2 as SMNVEV (reference sequence). This CDR3 is 15 amino acids long. Written as DNA, the CDR3 is TGTGCCAGCAGTTTAACCGGGGTGGGCTCCTACGAGCAGTACTTC. Translating it yields CASSLTGVGSYEQYF.

This chain uses TRBV5-1 with TRBJ2-2; 8 bases line up with TRBD2. This CDR3 region has 16 residues. Germline V lookup: CDR1 SGHRS, CDR2 YFSETQ. With V trimmed by 6 bases and J by 5 bases, 12 bases remained unmatched. CDR3 sequence: CASTHLAGGNTGELFF. The DNA of the CDR3 is TGCGCCAGCACTCACCTGGCGGGAGGTAATACCGGGGAGCTGTTTTTT.

The V call is TRBV11-3, the J call TRBJ2-7; D possibly corresponds to TRBD2 (5 bases). There are 14 residues in the CDR3. Germline CDR1 is SGHNT and CDR2 is YENEEA. V lost 2 bases, J lost 3 bases, and 11 bases lay in between. The CDR3 region has the DNA TGTGCCAGCAGCTTACCGCTAGCAAGCTACGAGCAGTACTTC. Translating gives CASSLPLASYEQYF.

This chain links TRBV18 with TRBJ2-3, with 11 bases that match TRBD2. J lost 2 bases, V lost 3 bases, and 1 base had no gene match. The CDR3 spans 15 residues. In germline, CDR1 is KGHSH, CDR2 LQKENI. The CDR3 DNA sequence: TGTGCCAGCTCACCGGGACTAGCGGTCACAGATACGCAGTATTTT. It yields the protein CASSPGLAVTDTQYF.

The chain is built from TRBV7-8 and TRBJ1-6, with 10 nucleotides matching TRBD1. Germline CDR1 SGHVS, CDR2 FQNEAQ. Losses at the gene ends were 4 bases for V and 8 bases for J; bases not matched to a gene: 2. The CDR3 covers 14 residues. CDR3 sequence reads: CASSSDRGHSPLHF. Written as DNA, the CDR3 is TGTGCCAGCAGCTCAGACAGGGGGCATTCACCCCTCCACTTT.

This rearrangement joins TRBV7-2 to TRBJ1-5; no firm D call. The CDR3 has 12 residues. V dropped 3 bases and J dropped 7 bases, with 7 bases sitting between them. The germline V gene has CDR1 SGHTA and CDR2 FQGNSA. Written as DNA, the CDR3 is TGTGCCAGCAGCTTCGGGGAACAGCCCCAGCATTTT. This encodes CASSFGEQPQHF.

The CDR3 region has the DNA TGTGCCAGCAGCCCTCTTCTGAGCTCTGGAAACACCATATATTTT. It is translated as CASSPLLSSGNTIYF. J is TRBJ1-3 and V is TRBV14; D is unclear. Looked up from germline, CDR1 is SGHDN and CDR2 is FVKESK. Trimming took off 4 bases at V and 0 bases at J, with 10 bases between the two ends. CDR3 length: 15 amino acids. Full variable domain (missing parts from reference TRBV14 and TRBJ1-3): EAGVTQFPSHSVIEKGQTVTLRCDPISGHDNLYWYRRVMGKEIKFLLHFVKESKQDESGMPNNRFLAERTGGTYSTLKVQPAELEDSGVYFCASSPLLSSGNTIYFGEGSWLTVV.

The chain carries TRBV10-2 and TRBJ1-1; maybe TRBD1 (6 bases). This CDR3 comprises 13 residues. The germline gives CDR1 WSHSY, CDR2 SAAADI. The ends were cut back, 6 bases at V and 1 base at J, with 9 bases in the middle. CDR3 nucleotide sequence: TGCGCCAGCAGCGGACAGAGGAACACTGAAGCTTTCTTT. Residues: CASSGQRNTEAFF.

This clone was seen a handful of times. The chain joins TRBV5-1 to TRBJ1-1; D remains ambiguous. Germline CDR1 SGHRS, CDR2 YFSETQ. V was cut by 2 bases and J by 2 bases, with 13 bases left in between. The CDR3 consists of 15 residues. For the CDR3, the DNA is TGCGCCAGCAGCTTAGAGGTTGGAATAAACACTGAAGCTTTCTTT. It encodes CASSLEVGINTEAFF.

This clone turned up a few times. V usage is TRBV15 and J usage is TRBJ2-7; 8 nucleotides agree with TRBD1. V lost 1 base, J lost 1 base, and 3 bases stayed unmatched. The CDR3 has 15 amino acids. Germline CDR1 is LNHNV and CDR2 is YYDKDF (reference sequence). CDR3 region: CATSRGGQGSYEQYF. The DNA for the CDR3 is TGTGCCACCAGCAGAGGTGGACAGGGATCCTACGAGCAGTACTTC.

The chain carries TRBV11-2 and TRBJ2-2, with 11 bases that match TRBD2. CDR3 size: 19 residues. Germline CDR1 reads SGHAT; CDR2 reads FQNNGV. With V trimmed by 4 bases and J by 5 bases, 15 bases remained unmatched. DNA of the CDR3: TGTGCCAGCAGCTCACAATTCCAACTAGCGGGAGAATGGACCGGGGAGCTGTTTTTT. Amino acids: CASSSQFQLAGEWTGELFF.

The chain recombines TRBV5-6 with TRBJ2-5; TRBD1 matches at 8 bases. Germline CDR1 is SGHDT and CDR2 is YYEEEE. This CDR3 has 14 amino acids. With 4 bases clipped from V and 7 bases from J, the junction kept 9 bases outside the gene matches. This CDR3 is CASSSPGGSATQYF. CDR3 in DNA: TGTGCCAGCAGCAGCCCAGGGGGCAGCGCGACCCAGTACTTC.

The chain combines TRBV29-1 with TRBJ2-2; 8 bases are a match to TRBD1. Germline-derived CDR1 and CDR2 are SQVTM and ANQGSEA. The CDR3 consists of 15 residues. V trimming: 4 bases; J trimming: 7 bases; junction bases outside the gene matches: 11. CDR3 nucleotide sequence: TGCAGCGTTGGTGGGGGGCAGGGGGCTAACGGGGAGCTGTTTTTT. Encoded protein: CSVGGGQGANGELFF.

V gene TRBV28 combines with J gene TRBJ1-2; 9 bases map to TRBD1. V lost 2 bases to trimming and J lost 7 bases; unmatched junction nucleotides: 5. Germline V gene data show CDR1 as MDHEN and CDR2 as SYDVKM. The CDR3 totals 14 residues. CDR3 in amino acids: CASSLNRGRSGYTF. CDR3 nucleotide sequence: TGTGCCAGCAGTTTAAACAGGGGGCGAAGTGGCTACACCTTC.

The J gene is TRBJ1-1, the V gene TRBV5-4; TRBD1 matches 9 bases. The CDR3 has 15 residues. Germline assignment: CDR1 SGHNT and CDR2 YYREEE (reference sequence). The J segment lost 1 base and the V segment lost 2 bases, leaving 3 bases of the junction unmatched. CDR3 DNA sequence: TGTGCCAGCAGCTTTACAGGGGGCGCGAACACTGAAGCTTTCTTT. It translates to CASSFTGGANTEAFF.

The chain has TRBV6-5 and TRBJ1-4; D unclear. This CDR3 region has 15 residues. Between the trimmed V and J ends, which lost 3 bases and 4 bases, there was a span of 12 bases. CDR1 and CDR2 from the germline V gene are MNHEY and SVGAGI. CDR3 DNA sequence: TGTGCCAGCAGTTATGCCCGACATATTAATGAAAAACTGTTTTTT. Translated, it gives CASSYARHINEKLFF.

This clone was detected a few times. The chain recombines TRBV9 with TRBJ2-2; TRBD1 aligns across 7 bases. V gave up 5 bases and J gave up 4 bases; unmatched junction bases: 5. Germline V gives CDR1 SGDLS, CDR2 YYNGEE. The CDR3 runs 14 residues. The CDR3 DNA reads as TGTGCCAGCAGAAAGGGACAGACCACCGGGGAGCTGTTTTTT. Protein product: CASRKGQTTGELFF. The variable domain in full, completed from reference TRBV9 and TRBJ2-2, reads DSGVTQTPKHLITATGQRVTLRCSPRSGDLSVYWYQQSLDQGLQFLIQYYNGEERAKGNILERFSAQQFPDLHSELNLSSLELGDSALYFCASRKGQTTGELFFGEGSRLTVL.

With regard to this clone: The germline gene is not matched at one end of the junction; a read error may be the cause. V is TRBV5-1 and J is TRBJ2-1, with unresolved D. The CDR3 runs to 14 residues. Germline loops: CDR1 SGHRS, CDR2 YFSETQ. The CDR3 DNA follows: TGCGCCAGCAGCGCGGAGCCGACCTACAATGAGCAGCTCTTC. Its translation is CASSAEPTYNEQLF.

The chain combines TRBV27 with TRBJ2-1, with 7 bases fitting TRBD1. The germline gives CDR1 MNHEY, CDR2 SMNVEV (reference sequence). This CDR3 is built from 15 residues. Trimming removed 6 bases from V and 5 bases from J; junction bases left unmatched: 10. Written as DNA, the CDR3 is TGTGCCAGCAGCCGATCGGGACAGATAAACAATGAGCAGTTCTTC. It codes for CASSRSGQINNEQFF.

The genes are TRBV30 and TRBJ1-2; no reliable D call. V was pared by 5 bases and J by 5 bases, with 15 bases between. The CDR3 runs to 13 residues. Germline-derived CDR1 and CDR2 are GTSNPN and SVGIG (reference sequence). CDR3 protein: CAWAQDSYYGYTF. The CDR3 bases are TGTGCCTGGGCTCAGGACTCATATTATGGCTACACCTTC.

This clone has just one count. The chain has TRBV7-2 and TRBJ2-7, with D perhaps matching TRBD2 (6 bases). V was pared by 5 bases and J by 5 bases, with 13 bases between. The CDR3 runs 13 residues. Germline values: CDR1 SGHTA, CDR2 FQGNSA. The DNA of the CDR3 is TGTGCCAGCAGCCTCGCTAGCGACCACGAGCAGTACTTC. Translating it yields CASSLASDHEQYF.

This clone was counted a few times. The V call is TRBV6-6, the J call TRBJ1-5, with a tentative D call TRBD1 (5 bases). Germline-derived CDR1 and CDR2 are MNHNY and SVGAGI (reference sequence). CDR3 size: 13 residues. The ends were cut back, 10 bases at V and 4 bases at J, with 14 bases in the middle. The CDR3 coding sequence is TGTGCCACTCAGGGTTTGGCTAATCAGCCCCAGCATTTT. It encodes CATQGLANQPQHF.